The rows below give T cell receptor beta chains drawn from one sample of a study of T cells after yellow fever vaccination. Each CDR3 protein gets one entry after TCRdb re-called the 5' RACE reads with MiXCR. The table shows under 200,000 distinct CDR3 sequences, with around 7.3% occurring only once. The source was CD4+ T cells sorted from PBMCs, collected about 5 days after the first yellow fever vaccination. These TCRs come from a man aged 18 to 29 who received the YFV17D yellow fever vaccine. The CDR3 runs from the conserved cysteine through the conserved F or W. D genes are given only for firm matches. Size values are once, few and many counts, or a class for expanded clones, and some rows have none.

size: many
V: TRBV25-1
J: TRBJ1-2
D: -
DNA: TGTGCCGCGCGGGAAGAGGAGAATGGCTACACCTTC
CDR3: CAAREEENGYTF

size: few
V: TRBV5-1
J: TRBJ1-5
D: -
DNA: TGCGCCAGCAGCTTGGAGGCCAATCAGCCCCAGCATTTT
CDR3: CASSLEANQPQHF

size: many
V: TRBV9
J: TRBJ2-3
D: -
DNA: TGTGCCAGCAGCGTAGCTTGGGGGCGCACAGATACGCAGTATTTT
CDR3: CASSVAWGRTDTQYF

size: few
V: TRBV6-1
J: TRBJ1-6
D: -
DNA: TGTGCCAGTCAGAGGAGCAATTCACCCCTCCACTTT
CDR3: CASQRSNSPLHF

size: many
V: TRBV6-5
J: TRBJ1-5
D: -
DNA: TGTGCCAGCACCCCCAGGGGCCCTCAGCCCCAGCATTTT
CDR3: CASTPRGPQPQHF

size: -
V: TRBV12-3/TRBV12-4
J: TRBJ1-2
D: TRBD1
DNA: TGTGCCAGCTGTCGGGACAGGGTTGGCTACACCTTC
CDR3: CASCRDRVGYTF

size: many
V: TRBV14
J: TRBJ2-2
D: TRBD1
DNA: TGTGCCAGCAGCCAAGATCGGCCCAGGGGGCTAAAAGAGACCGGGGAGCTGTTTTTT
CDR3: CASSQDRPRGLKETGELFF

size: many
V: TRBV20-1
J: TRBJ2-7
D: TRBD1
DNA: TGCAGTGCTAGAGATCCTTCGACAGGGGGTTCCTACGAGCAGTACTTC
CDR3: CSARDPSTGGSYEQYF

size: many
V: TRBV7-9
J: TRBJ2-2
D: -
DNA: TGTGCCAGCAGCCGGACAGATGGCACCGGGGAGCTGTTTTTT
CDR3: CASSRTDGTGELFF

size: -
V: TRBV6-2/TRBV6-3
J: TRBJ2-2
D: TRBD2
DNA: TGTGCCAGCAGTTACTCGACTAGCGGGGGGGGAAGGAACACCGGGGAGCTGTTTTTT
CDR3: CASSYSTSGGGRNTGELFF

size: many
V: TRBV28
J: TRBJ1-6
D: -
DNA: TGTGCCAGCAGTCCGATCAGGGTTCATTCACCCCTCCACTTT
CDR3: CASSPIRVHSPLHF

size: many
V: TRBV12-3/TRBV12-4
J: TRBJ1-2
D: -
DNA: TGTGCCAGCAGTTTCGCGGGCTATGGCTACACCTTC
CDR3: CASSFAGYGYTF

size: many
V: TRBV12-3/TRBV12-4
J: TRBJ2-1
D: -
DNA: TGTGCCAGCAGCTGGAGGGGGATGGGGTACAATGAGCAGTTCTTC
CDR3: CASSWRGMGYNEQFF

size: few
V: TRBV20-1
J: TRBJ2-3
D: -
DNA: TGCAGTGCTCCTAGGGATCCTAGCACAGATACGCAGTATTTT
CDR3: CSAPRDPSTDTQYF

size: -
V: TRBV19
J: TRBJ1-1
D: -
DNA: TGTGCCAGTTGGGTCCGGGGATCTGAAGCTTTCTTT
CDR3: CASWVRGSEAFF

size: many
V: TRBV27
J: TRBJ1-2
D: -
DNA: TGTGCCAGCAGTTTAGACGCGGGGCAGGTCTATGGCTACACCTTC
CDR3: CASSLDAGQVYGYTF

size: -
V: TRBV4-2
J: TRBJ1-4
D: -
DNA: TGTGCCAGCAGCTACCGGGACCATGAGGAAAAACTGTTTTTT
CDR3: CASSYRDHEEKLFF

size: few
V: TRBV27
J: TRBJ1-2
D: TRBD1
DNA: TGTGCCAGCAGTACCTACAGGGGGCATAACTATGGCTACACCTTC
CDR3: CASSTYRGHNYGYTF

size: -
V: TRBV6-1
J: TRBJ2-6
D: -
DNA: TGTGCCAGCAGCCAAGGGAGGATCTCTGGGGCCAACGTCCTGACTTTC
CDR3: CASSQGRISGANVLTF

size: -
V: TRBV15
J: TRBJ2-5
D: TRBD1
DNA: TGTGCCACCAGCAAAGACAGGGCGCAAGAGACCCAGTACTTC
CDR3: CATSKDRAQETQYF

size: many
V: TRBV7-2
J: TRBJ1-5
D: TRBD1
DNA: TGTGCCAGCAGCTCCCACAGGGGGCCAGTACAGCCCCAGCATTTT
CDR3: CASSSHRGPVQPQHF

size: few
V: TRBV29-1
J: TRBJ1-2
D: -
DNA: TGCAGCGTTTCTACCGGGACACTATATGGCTACACCTTC
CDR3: CSVSTGTLYGYTF

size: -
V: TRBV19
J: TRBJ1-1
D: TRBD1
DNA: TGTGCCAGTACTTCCGGGACAGGGTATTCTGCTGAAGCTTTCTTT
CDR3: CASTSGTGYSAEAFF

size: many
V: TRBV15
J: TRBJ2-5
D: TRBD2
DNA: TGTGCCACCAGCAGACGCGAGGGACTAGCGATATCGAAGACCCAGTACTTC
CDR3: CATSRREGLAISKTQYF

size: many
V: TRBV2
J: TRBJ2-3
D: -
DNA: TGTGCCAGCAGTGGGGCCACAGATACGCAGTATTTT
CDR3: CASSGATDTQYF

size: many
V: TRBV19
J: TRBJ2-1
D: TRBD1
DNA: TGTGCCAGTAGCGATCGCCGGGACAGGGGGTCAGATGAGCAGTTCTTC
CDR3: CASSDRRDRGSDEQFF

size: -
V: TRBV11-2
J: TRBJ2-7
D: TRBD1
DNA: TGTGCCAGCAGCTTAGAGGGCAGGGGGTTTGACGAGCAGTACTTC
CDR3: CASSLEGRGFDEQYF

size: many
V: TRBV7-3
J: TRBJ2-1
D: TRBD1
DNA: TGTGCCAGCAGCTTAAGTGGACAGGGACGAGATGAGCAGTTCTTC
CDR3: CASSLSGQGRDEQFF

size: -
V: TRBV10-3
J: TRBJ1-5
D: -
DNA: TGTGCCATCAGTGCGGAGGGGCAGGGCAATCAGCCCCAGCATTTT
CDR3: CAISAEGQGNQPQHF

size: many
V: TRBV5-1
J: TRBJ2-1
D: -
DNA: TGCGCCAGCAGCTTCTGGCCGGTTGTGGACAGACAGTTCTTC
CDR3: CASSFWPVVDRQFF

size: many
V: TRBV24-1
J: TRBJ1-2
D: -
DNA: TGTGCCACCAGTGATCGGACCTATGGCTACACCTTC
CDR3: CATSDRTYGYTF

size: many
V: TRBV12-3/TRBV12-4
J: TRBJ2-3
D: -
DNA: TGTGCCAGCAGTCCTACTACAGATACGCAGTATTTT
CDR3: CASSPTTDTQYF

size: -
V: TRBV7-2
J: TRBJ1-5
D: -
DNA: TGTGCCAGCAGCTTTTACGGGACGGAAAATCAGCCCCAGCATTTT
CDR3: CASSFYGTENQPQHF

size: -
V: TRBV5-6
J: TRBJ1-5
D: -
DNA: TGTGCCAGCAGCTCCCTCAATCAGCCCCAGCATTTT
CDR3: CASSSLNQPQHF

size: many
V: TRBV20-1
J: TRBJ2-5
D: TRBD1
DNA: TGCAGTGCGTGGGACAGGGGTCAGACCCAGTACTTC
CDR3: CSAWDRGQTQYF

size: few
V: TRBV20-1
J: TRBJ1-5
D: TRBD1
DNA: TGCAGTGCTATAAGGACCGGGACAGTCTTTTATAGCAATCAGCCCCAGCATTTT
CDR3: CSAIRTGTVFYSNQPQHF

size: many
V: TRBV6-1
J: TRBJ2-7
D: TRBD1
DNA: TGTGCCAGCAGGTCCGGGACAGGCTTCTCCTACGAGCAGTACTTC
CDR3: CASRSGTGFSYEQYF

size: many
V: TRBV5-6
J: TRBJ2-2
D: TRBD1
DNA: TGTGCCAGCAGCATCAGGGGGCGCTTTCCCGGGGAGCTGTTTTTT
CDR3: CASSIRGRFPGELFF

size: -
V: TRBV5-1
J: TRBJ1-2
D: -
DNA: TGCGCCAGCAGCTTGGAGGACGAAAGGGGCTACACCTTC
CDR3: CASSLEDERGYTF

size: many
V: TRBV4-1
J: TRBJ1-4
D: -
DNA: TGCGCCAGCAGCCAAGGCATCCGAGGGTCTCGCGCCGATGAAAAACTGTTTTTT
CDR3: CASSQGIRGSRADEKLFF

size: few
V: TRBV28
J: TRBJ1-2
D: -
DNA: TGTGCCAGCAGTTTAGGCGGCAGGGCTAACTATGGCTACACCTTC
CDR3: CASSLGGRANYGYTF

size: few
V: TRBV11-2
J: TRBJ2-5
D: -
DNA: TGTGCCAGCAGCTTAAGTACATCAAGGGAAGAGACCCAGTACTTC
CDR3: CASSLSTSREETQYF

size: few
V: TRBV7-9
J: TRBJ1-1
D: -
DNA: TGTGCCACCATCGGACAGATGAACACTGAAGCTTTCTTT
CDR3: CATIGQMNTEAFF